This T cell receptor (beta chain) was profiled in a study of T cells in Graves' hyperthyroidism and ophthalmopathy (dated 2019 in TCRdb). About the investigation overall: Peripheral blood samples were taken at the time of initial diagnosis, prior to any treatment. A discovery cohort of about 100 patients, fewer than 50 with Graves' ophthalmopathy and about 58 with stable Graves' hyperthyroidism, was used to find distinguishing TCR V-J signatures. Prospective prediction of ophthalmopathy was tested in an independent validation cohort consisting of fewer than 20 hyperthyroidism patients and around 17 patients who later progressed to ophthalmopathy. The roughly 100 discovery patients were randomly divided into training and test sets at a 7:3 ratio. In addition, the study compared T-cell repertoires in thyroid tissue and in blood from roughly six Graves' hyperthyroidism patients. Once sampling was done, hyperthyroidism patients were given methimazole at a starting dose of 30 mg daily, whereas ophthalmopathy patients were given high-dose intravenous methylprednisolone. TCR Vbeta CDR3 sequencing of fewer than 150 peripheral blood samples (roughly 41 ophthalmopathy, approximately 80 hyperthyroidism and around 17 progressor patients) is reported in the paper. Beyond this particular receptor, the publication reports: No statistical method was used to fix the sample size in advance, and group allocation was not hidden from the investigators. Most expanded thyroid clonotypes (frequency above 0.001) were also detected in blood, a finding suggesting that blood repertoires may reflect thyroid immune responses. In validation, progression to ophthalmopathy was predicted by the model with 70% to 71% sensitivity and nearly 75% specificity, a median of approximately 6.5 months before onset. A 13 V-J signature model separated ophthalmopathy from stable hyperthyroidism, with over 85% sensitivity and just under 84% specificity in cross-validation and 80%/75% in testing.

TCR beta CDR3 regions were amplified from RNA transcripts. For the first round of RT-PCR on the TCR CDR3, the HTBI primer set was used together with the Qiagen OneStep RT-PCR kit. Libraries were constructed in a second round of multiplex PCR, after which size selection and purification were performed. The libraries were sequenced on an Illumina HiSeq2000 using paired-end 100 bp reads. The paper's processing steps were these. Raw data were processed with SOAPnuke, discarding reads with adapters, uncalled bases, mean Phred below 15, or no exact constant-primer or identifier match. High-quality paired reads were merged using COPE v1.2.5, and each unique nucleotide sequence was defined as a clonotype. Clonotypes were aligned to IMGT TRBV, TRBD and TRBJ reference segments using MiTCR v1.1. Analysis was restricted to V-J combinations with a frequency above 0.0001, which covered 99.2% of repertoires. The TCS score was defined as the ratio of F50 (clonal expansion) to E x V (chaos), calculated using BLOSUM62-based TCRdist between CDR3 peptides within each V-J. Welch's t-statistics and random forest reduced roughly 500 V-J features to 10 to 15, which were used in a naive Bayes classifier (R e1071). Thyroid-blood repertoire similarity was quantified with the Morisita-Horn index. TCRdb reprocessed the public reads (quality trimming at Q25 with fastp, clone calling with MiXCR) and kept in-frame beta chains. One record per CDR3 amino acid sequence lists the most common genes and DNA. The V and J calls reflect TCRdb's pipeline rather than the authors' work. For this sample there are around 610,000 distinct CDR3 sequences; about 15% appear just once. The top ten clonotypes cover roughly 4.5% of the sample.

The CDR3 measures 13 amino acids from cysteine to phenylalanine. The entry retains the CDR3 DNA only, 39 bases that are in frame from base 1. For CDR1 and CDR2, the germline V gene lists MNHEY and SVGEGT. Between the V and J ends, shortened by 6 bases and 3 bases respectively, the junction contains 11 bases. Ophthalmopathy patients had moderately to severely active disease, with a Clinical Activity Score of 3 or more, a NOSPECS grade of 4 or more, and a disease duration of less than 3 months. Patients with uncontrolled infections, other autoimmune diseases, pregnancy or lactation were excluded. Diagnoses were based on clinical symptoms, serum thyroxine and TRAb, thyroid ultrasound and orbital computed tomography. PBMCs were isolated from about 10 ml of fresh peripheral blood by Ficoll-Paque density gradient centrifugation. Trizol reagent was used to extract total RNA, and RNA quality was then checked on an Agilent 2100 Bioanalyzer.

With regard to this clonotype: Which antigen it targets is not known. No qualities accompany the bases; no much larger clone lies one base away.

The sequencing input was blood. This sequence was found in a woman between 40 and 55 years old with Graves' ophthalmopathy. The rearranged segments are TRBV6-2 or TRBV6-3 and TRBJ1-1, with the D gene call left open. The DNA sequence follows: TGTGCCAGCAGCTTGGGATTCGACACTGAAGCTTTCTTT. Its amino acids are CASSLGFDTEAFF.